Listed below are T cell receptor beta chains from one sample, sequenced in a study of glioma-infiltrating T cells. Via MiXCR, TCRdb re-called the multiplex PCR reads, giving one row per CDR3 protein. The data contain around 190,000 distinct CDR3 sequences, about 32% of them singletons. Sequenced: glioma tissue, nonneoplastic brain tissue, or PBMCs (not recorded which). These TCRs come from a human donor with low-grade glioma or glioblastoma, undergoing nonglioma brain surgery, or in good health (not recorded which). The CDR3 runs from the conserved cysteine through the conserved F or W. A D gene is named only where the DNA matches it firmly. Clone size is given for some rows only: seen once, a few or many times, or a class if the clone is expanded.

D	V	size	J	DNA	CDR3
TRBD2	TRBV19	NA	TRBJ2-7	TGTGCCAGTAGTTTTCGCTTGGCGGGAGTTTTCGAGCAGTACTTC	CASSFRLAGVFEQYF
TRBD2	TRBV5-6	NA	TRBJ2-7	TGTGCCAGCAGCTTGTACGAGCGGGAGACTTACGAGCAGTACTTC	CASSLYERETYEQYF
TRBD2	TRBV12-3/TRBV12-4	NA	TRBJ2-7	TGTGCCAGCAGTTTAGCATGGGTTCTGCGCGGGAGGAGCTCCTACGAGCAGTACTTC	CASSLAWVLRGRSSYEQYF
TRBD1	TRBV3-1	NA	TRBJ2-1	TGTGCCAGCAGTTTCACAGGGGACGGCGTTGAGCAGTTCTTC	CASSFTGDGVEQFF
TRBD1	TRBV6-1	many	TRBJ2-5	TGTGCCACACATAGACCCGGGACAGGGATCCAAGAGACCCAGTACTTC	CATHRPGTGIQETQYF
NA	TRBV18	many	TRBJ1-5	TGTGCCAGCTCACCATCGCTCCATCAGCCCCAGCATTTT	CASSPSLHQPQHF
NA	TRBV7-2	many	TRBJ2-5	TGTGCCAGCAGCTTAATATCCGGGCAAGAGACCCAGTACTTC	CASSLISGQETQYF
NA	TRBV5-6	NA	TRBJ2-1	TGTGCCAGCAGCTTGCACACTATTAATGAGCAGTTCTTC	CASSLHTINEQFF
NA	TRBV7-2	many	TRBJ1-2	TGTGCCAGCAGCTCCCAAGTGGGGCAGAACTATGGCTACACCTTC	CASSSQVGQNYGYTF
NA	TRBV18	many	TRBJ2-6	TGTGCCAGCAGCCCTGGGGCCAACGTCCTGACTTTC	CASSPGANVLTF
TRBD2	TRBV29-1	NA	TRBJ2-1	TGCAGCGTTGCTGGTAGCGGGAGCGGATCCTACAATGAGCAGTTCTTC	CSVAGSGSGSYNEQFF
TRBD2	TRBV3-1	many	TRBJ2-7	TGTGCCAGCAGCCCACGAGCGGGGAGCTCCTACGAGCAGTACTTC	CASSPRAGSSYEQYF
TRBD1	TRBV12-3/TRBV12-4	few	TRBJ1-1	TGTGCCAGCCGTCTATACAATACAGGGGGAGGCACTGAAGCTTTCTTT	CASRLYNTGGGTEAFF
NA	TRBV6-1	few	TRBJ2-1	TGTGCCAGCGGACCGGGACTTCGGAACAATGAGCAGTTCTTC	CASGPGLRNNEQFF
TRBD1	TRBV27	once	TRBJ1-6	TGTGCCAGCAGTTTACCCGGGACAGGGGTATCACCACTCCAATTT	CASSLPGTGVSPLQF
TRBD1	TRBV19	NA	TRBJ2-5	TGTGCCAGTATTTCCTCGGACAGGCGAGAGACCCAGTACTTC	CASISSDRRETQYF
NA	TRBV20-1	many	TRBJ2-3	TGCAGTGCCCGAGACCCCAGCACAGATACGCAGTATTTT	CSARDPSTDTQYF
TRBD2	TRBV7-2	many	TRBJ2-1	TGTGCCAGCAGCTTAGCCAAGCGGGAGTCCAATGAGCAGTTCTTC	CASSLAKRESNEQFF
NA	TRBV6-2/TRBV6-3	few	TRBJ2-4	TGTGCCAGCGGTTACTCGGATAGCGTTAACATTCAGTACTTC	CASGYSDSVNIQYF
TRBD1	TRBV27	many	TRBJ2-5	TGTGCCAGCAGTCCTAGGGACAGAACCCCGGAGACCCAGTACTTC	CASSPRDRTPETQYF